This T cell receptor beta chain was identified in a study of T cells in Graves' hyperthyroidism and ophthalmopathy. Study outcomes and limitations: Blood also contained most expanded thyroid clonotypes above 0.001.

CDR3 length: 13 amino acids. V lost 7 bases and J lost 2, with 11 bases in between. From germline, CDR1 is MDHEN and CDR2 SYDVKM. This clonotype was seen many times. Its antigen is still unknown. Researchers barred patients who had uncontrolled infection, other autoimmune disease, pregnancy or lactation. A roughly 10 ml volume of fresh peripheral blood provided the PBMCs. The CDR3 regions of TCR beta were amplified from RNA transcripts. The primer set for the first-round RT-PCR of the TCR CDR3 was HTBI. TCRdb used MiXCR to reprocess the multiplex PCR reads, holding one entry per CDR3 protein. The sample lists approximately 250,000 distinct CDR3 sequences, more than 20% occurring once.

Sequenced sample: blood. The source is a woman aged 40 to 50 with Graves' ophthalmopathy. The chain has TRBV28 and TRBJ2-5, with D maybe TRBD1 (6 bases). The CDR3, as DNA: TGTGCCAGCATTGGTACAGGGCAAGAGACCCAGTACTTC. Translation: CASIGTGQETQYF.